This T cell receptor beta chain was identified in a study of T-cell reconstitution after alpha-beta-depleted transplantation in children. Study-wide results and caveats: Among T cells one year after transplant, newly produced cells accounted for most counts and diversity. Some patients' high day-60 TCRbeta diversity was attributed to recipient cells surviving conditioning. Where alpha-beta T cells came from about two months after transplant was reportedly several hundred expanded graft clones.

In its sample, this clonotype was seen many times. Its antigen is still unknown. Germline lookup yields CDR1 MDHEN and CDR2 SYDVKM. The V end lost 6 bases, the J end lost 4 bases, and 11 bases lay between the germline ends. CDR3 length equals 13 residues. Unique molecular identifiers were used to barcode this TCRbeta library. Each CDR3 protein gets one entry after TCRdb re-called the PCR reads with MiXCR. This sample has more than 500,000 distinct CDR3 sequences, with over 9.5% found just once. The TCR was taken from a female patient younger than 10 who had a stem cell transplant for aplastic anemia, so the T cells may come from the graft donor. This chain connects TRBV28 to TRBJ2-3, with D possibly called TRBD1 or TRBD2 (6 bases each). The sequencing used PBMCs, mostly from graft donor cells, collected 180 days after TCRalphabeta/CD19-depleted stem cell transplant. CDR3 sequence: CASSSGASDTQYF. CDR3 in DNA: TGTGCCAGCAGCTCGGGGGCCTCAGATACGCAGTATTTT. Full variable domain (missing parts from reference TRBV28 and TRBJ2-3): DVKVTQSSRYLVKRTGEKVFLECVQDMDHENMFWYRQDPGLGLRLIYFSYDVKMKEKGDIPEGYSVSREKKERFSLILESASTNQTSMYLCASSSGASDTQYFGPGTRLTVL.